This entry describes one T cell receptor beta chain. This CDR3 region has 14 residues. Trimming took 2 bases from V and 0 from J, leaving 5 bases between them. Per the germline V gene, CDR1 is MNHEY and CDR2 is SVGAGI. This sample is drawn from a study of PD-L1 blockade in urothelial cancer. Study details: The patients first took atezolizumab in the mid-2010s, receiving 1,200 mg intravenously every 3 weeks. Prior exposure to chemotherapy in patients amounted to 0 to 3 regimens received. Timepoints chosen for blood analysis were 3 weeks (second dose) and 6 weeks after treatment start.

Patients had locally advanced or metastatic urothelial carcinoma. Data came from immunoSEQ multiplex PCR; TCRdb stores just in-frame clones and leaves some out. The sample consists of about 82,000 clones, approximately 86% of them appearing once. Sequencing used PBMCs, obtained around atezolizumab (anti-PD-L1) treatment. This sequence originates from a woman between 65 and 79 years old with urothelial cancer. This chain connects TRBV6-5 to TRBJ1-3; D call uncertain. The CDR3 reads CASSYELSGNTIYF. In DNA form, the CDR3 reads TGTGCCAGCAGTTACGAGCTCTCTGGAAACACCATATATTTT.